One sample yielded the 9 T cell receptor beta chains listed below, sequenced in a study of blood T cell repertoires in COVID-19. The table came from immunoSEQ multiplex PCR; TCRdb's copy has only in-frame clones and leaves some out. In the table there are a few hundred thousand clones, around 90% of which are singletons. Sequenced material: PBMCs or T cells enriched from blood (not recorded which). The origin of the receptors is a woman aged 18-29 years who had recovered from COVID-19.

The CDR3 here is CASSPGTGGLQETQYF. CDR3 nucleotide sequence: TGTGCCAGTAGTCCGGGGACAGGGGGCCTCCAAGAGACCCAGTACTTC. V gene TRBV19 combines with J gene TRBJ2-5, with 12 bases lining up with TRBD1. With 5 bases clipped from V and 1 base from J, the junction kept 5 bases outside the gene matches. Germline lookup yields CDR1 LNHDA and CDR2 SQIVND (reference sequence). The CDR3 spans 16 residues.

The chain joins TRBV5-1 to TRBJ1-2; D not certain. The germline gives CDR1 SGHRS, CDR2 YFSETQ. The CDR3 consists of 16 residues. V lost 0 bases, J lost 2 bases, and 14 bases lay in between. The CDR3 DNA is TGCGCCAGCAGCTTGGCCCCGCCGGGTTCCAACTATGGCTACACCTTC. Protein: CASSLAPPGSNYGYTF. Combining the CDR3 with reference TRBV5-1 and TRBJ1-2 gives the whole variable domain KAGVTQTPRYLIKTRGQQVTLSCSPISGHRSVSWYQQTPGQGLQFLFEYFSETQRNKGNFPGRFSGRQFSNSRSEMNVSTLELGDSALYLCASSLAPPGSNYGYTFGSGTRLTVV.

The CDR3 spells CASSLATGGRQYF. CDR3 nucleotide sequence: TGTGCCAGCAGTTTAGCTACAGGGGGCAGACAGTACTTC. The chain is built from TRBV28 and TRBJ2-7; 9 bases agree with TRBD1. With V trimmed by 2 bases and J by 10 bases, 6 bases remained unmatched. Per germline, CDR1 MDHEN and CDR2 SYDVKM. CDR3 length equals 13 residues.

The chain links TRBV7-3 to TRBJ2-3; 8 bases match TRBD1. The trim removed 5 bases at V and 6 bases at J, leaving 16 bases unmatched. Per the germline V gene, CDR1 is SGHTA and CDR2 is FQGTGA. This CDR3 has 17 residues. CDR3 coding DNA: TGTGCCAGCAGCCCAAGGGAGCAGGGGGCTGGGGAGGATACGCAGTATTTT. Amino acids: CASSPREQGAGEDTQYF.

The CDR3 loop reads CASSQQPTSGYYNEQFF. DNA for the CDR3: TGCGCCAGCAGCCAGCAACCGACTAGCGGGTACTACAATGAGCAGTTCTTC. The chain combines TRBV5-1 with TRBJ2-1, with 10 bases matching TRBD2. Germline-derived CDR1 and CDR2 are SGHRS and YFSETQ. V trimming: 4 bases; J trimming: 3 bases; junction bases outside the gene matches: 10. The CDR3 loop spans 17 amino acids.

V is TRBV5-1 and J is TRBJ1-6; TRBD1 is a possible D gene (6 bases). This CDR3 has 14 amino acids. Germline V gene data show CDR1 as SGHRS and CDR2 as YFSETQ. V lost 1 base to trimming and J lost 7 bases, with 9 bases between them. The CDR3 DNA reads TGCGCCAGCAGCTTGCAGGGGACAAATTCACCCCTCCACTTT. It specifies CASSLQGTNSPLHF.

The chain couples TRBV2 to TRBJ1-5, with 7 bases that match TRBD1. V trimming: 6 bases; J trimming: 4 bases; junction bases outside the gene matches: 6. The CDR3 has 14 residues. Germline values: CDR1 SNHLY, CDR2 FYNNEI. Here the CDR3 DNA reads TGTGCCAGCAGGGAAACACAGGGGAATCAGCCCCAGCATTTT. Translation: CASRETQGNQPQHF.

This chain links TRBV29-1 with TRBJ1-2; D is perhaps TRBD1 (5 bases). Trimming left V 7 bases short and J 6 bases short, with 15 bases between. CDR3 size: 12 residues. Germline V lookup: CDR1 SQVTM, CDR2 ANQGSEA. Here the CDR3 reads CSAPGGVHGYTF. In DNA, the CDR3 is TGCAGCGCTCCCGGGGGGGTCCATGGCTACACCTTC.

The rearrangement joins TRBV7-2 to TRBJ2-5; 13 bases fit TRBD2. The V and J ends lost 5 bases and 0 bases, in that order; junction bases with no gene match: 9. Germline CDR1 SGHTA, CDR2 FQGNSA. The CDR3 totals 18 residues. The CDR3 DNA reads TGTGCCAGCAGCCTGGGGACTAGCGGGACTCATTACCAAGAGACCCAGTACTTC. Protein: CASSLGTSGTHYQETQYF.